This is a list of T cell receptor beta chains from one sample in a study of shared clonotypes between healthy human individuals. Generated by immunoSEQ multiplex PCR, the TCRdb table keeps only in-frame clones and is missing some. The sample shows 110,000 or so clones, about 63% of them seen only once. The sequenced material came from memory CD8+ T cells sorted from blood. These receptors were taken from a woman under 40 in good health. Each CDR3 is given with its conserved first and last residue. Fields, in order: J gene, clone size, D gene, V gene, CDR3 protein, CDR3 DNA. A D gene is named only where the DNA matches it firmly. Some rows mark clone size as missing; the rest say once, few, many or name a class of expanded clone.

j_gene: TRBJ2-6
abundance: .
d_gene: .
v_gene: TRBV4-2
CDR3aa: CASSQDTASGANVLTF
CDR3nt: TGTGCCAGCAGCCAAGATACAGCCTCTGGGGCCAACGTCCTGACTTTC

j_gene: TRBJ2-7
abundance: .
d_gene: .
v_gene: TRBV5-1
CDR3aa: CASSKGGSYEQYF
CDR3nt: TGCGCCAGCAGCAAAGGGGGCTCCTACGAGCAGTACTTC

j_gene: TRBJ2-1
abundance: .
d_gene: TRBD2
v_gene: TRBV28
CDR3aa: CASSRPGLAGASSYNEQFF
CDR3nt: TGTGCCAGCAGTCGACCGGGACTAGCGGGAGCTAGTTCCTACAATGAGCAGTTCTTC

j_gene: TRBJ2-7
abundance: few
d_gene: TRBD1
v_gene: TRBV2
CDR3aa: CASRDRGGYEQYF
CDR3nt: TGTGCCAGCCGGGACAGGGGAGGCTACGAGCAGTACTTC

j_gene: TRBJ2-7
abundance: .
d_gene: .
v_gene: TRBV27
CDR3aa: CASKFMDGAYEQYF
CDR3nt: TGTGCCAGCAAATTTATGGACGGAGCCTACGAGCAGTACTTC

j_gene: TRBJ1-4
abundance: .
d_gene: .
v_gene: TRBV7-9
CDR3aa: CASSGPGEYPTNEKLFF
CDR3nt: TGTGCCAGCAGCGGTCCGGGCGAATACCCAACTAATGAAAAACTGTTTTTT

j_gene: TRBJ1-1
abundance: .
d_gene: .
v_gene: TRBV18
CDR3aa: CASSPQDPENTEAFF
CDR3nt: TGTGCCAGCTCACCCCAGGATCCTGAGAACACTGAAGCTTTCTTT

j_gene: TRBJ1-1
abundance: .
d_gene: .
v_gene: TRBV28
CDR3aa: CASSSDGRMNTEAFF
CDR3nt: TGTGCCAGCAGTTCGGACGGACGGATGAACACTGAAGCTTTCTTT

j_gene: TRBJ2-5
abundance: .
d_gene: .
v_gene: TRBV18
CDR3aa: CASSPGTAQETQYF
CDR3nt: TGTGCCAGCTCCCCTGGGACGGCCCAAGAGACCCAGTACTTC

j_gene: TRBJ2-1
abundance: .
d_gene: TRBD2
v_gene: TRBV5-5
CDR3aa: CASSAGTSGNFEQFF
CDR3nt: TGTGCCAGCAGCGCCGGGACTAGCGGGAATTTTGAGCAGTTCTTC

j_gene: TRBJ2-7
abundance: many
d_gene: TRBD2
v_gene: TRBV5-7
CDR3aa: CASSLDLELAGEIPHEQYF
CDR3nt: TGTGCCAGCAGCTTGGACCTTGAACTAGCGGGAGAAATTCCCCACGAGCAGTACTTC

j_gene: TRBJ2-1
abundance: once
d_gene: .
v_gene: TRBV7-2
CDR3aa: CASSQGSGLYNEQFF
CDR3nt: TGTGCCAGCAGCCAAGGGTCAGGGTTGTACAATGAGCAGTTCTTC

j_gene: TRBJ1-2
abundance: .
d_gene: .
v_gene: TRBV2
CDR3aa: CASSVSYGYTF
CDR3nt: TGTGCCAGCAGTGTAAGCTATGGCTACACCTTC

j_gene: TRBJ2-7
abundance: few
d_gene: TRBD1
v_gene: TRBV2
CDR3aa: CASRRQGTYEQYF
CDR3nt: TGTGCCAGCAGGAGACAGGGCACCTACGAGCAGTACTTC

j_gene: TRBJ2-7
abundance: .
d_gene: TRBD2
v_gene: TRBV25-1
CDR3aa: CASSEEAGGSYEQYF
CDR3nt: TGTGCCAGCAGTGAAGAAGCGGGAGGGTCCTACGAGCAGTACTTC

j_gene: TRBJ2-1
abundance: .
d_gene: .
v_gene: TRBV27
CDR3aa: CASSLSSFNEQFF
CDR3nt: TGTGCCAGCAGTTTATCAAGCTTCAATGAGCAGTTCTTC

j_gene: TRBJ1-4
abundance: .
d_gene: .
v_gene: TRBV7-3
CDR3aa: CASSMTAGTRLATNEKLFF
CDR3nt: TGTGCCAGCAGCATGACCGCCGGGACAAGGCTTGCAACTAATGAAAAACTGTTTTTT

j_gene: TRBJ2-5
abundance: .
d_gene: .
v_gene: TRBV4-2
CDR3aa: CASSTPGEAQYF
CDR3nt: TGTGCCAGCAGCACCCCGGGGGAGGCCCAGTACTTC

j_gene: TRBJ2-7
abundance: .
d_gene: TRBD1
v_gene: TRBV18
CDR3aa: CASSPPSGGRTYVQYF
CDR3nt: TGTGCCAGCTCACCACCGTCAGGGGGCCGGACGTACGTGCAGTACTTC

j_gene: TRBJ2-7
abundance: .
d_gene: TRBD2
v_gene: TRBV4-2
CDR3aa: CASSQDLGGGSYEQYF
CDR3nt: TGTGCCAGCAGCCAAGACCTTGGCGGGGGGTCCTACGAGCAGTACTTC

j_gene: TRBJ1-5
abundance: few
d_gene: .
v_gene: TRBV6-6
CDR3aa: CASSPDRNYQPQHF
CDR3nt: TGTGCCAGCAGCCCAGACAGGAACTATCAGCCCCAGCATTTT

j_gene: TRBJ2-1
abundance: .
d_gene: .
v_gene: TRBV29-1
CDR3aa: CSVDGARWNEQFF
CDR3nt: TGCAGCGTTGATGGGGCTAGGTGGAATGAGCAGTTCTTC

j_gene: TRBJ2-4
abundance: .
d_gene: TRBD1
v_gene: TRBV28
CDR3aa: CASSYGTGSNIQYF
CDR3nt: TGTGCCAGCAGCTACGGGACAGGGAGTAACATTCAGTACTTC

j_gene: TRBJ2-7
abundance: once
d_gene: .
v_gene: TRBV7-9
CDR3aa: CASSPGPGGEQYF
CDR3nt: TGTGCCAGCAGCCCTGGACCCGGGGGAGAGCAGTACTTC

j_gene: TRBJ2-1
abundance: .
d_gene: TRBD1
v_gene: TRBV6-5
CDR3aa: CASSDGTGGNEQFF
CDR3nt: TGTGCCAGCAGTGACGGGACAGGGGGCAATGAGCAGTTCTTC

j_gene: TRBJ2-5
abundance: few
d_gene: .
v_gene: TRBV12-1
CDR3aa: CASSSSGRARETQYF
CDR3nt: TGTGCCAGCAGCTCAAGCGGGAGGGCAAGAGAGACCCAGTACTTC

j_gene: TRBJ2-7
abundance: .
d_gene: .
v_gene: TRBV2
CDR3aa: CASTVADSYEQYF
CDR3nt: TGTGCCAGCACGGTGGCAGACTCCTACGAGCAGTACTTC

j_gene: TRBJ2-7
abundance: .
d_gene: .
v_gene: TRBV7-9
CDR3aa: CASSPNLLGGYEQYF
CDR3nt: TGTGCCAGCAGCCCCAACCTTCTTGGAGGATACGAGCAGTACTTC

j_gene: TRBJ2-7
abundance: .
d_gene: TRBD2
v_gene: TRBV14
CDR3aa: CASSRSAGISYEQYF
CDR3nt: TGTGCCAGCAGCCGGTCAGCGGGGATCTCCTACGAGCAGTACTTC

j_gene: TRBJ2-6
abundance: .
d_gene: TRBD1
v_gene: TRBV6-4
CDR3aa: CASSVTGDGANVLTF
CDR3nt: TGTGCCAGCAGTGTTACAGGGGATGGGGCCAACGTCCTGACTTTC

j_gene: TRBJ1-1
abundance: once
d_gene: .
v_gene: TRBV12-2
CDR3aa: CASRRQDRANTEAFF
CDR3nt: TGTGCAAGTCGCCGACAGGACAGGGCGAACACTGAAGCTTTCTTT

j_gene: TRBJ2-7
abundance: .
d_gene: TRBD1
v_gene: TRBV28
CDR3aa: CASVRDRGFSYEQYF
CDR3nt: TGTGCCAGCGTTAGGGACAGGGGATTTTCCTACGAGCAGTACTTC

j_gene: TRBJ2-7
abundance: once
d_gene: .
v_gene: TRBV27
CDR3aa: CASGYATLEQYF
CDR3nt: TGTGCCAGCGGTTACGCCACATTAGAGCAGTACTTC

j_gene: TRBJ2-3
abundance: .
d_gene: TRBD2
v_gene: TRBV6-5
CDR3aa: CASSLNSGSPDTQYF
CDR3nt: TGTGCCAGCAGTTTAAATAGCGGGAGCCCAGATACGCAGTATTTT

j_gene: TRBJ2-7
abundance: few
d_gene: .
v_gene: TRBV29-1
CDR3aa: CSVAERADLYEQYF
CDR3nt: TGCAGCGTGGCCGAGCGCGCCGACTTATACGAGCAGTACTTC

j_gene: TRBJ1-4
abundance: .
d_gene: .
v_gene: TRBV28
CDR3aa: CASSLPRGKLFF
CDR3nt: TGTGCCAGCAGTTTACCCAGGGGAAAACTGTTTTTT

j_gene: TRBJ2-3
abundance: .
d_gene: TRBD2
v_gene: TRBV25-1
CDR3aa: CASSDREGTTDTQYF
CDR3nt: TGTGCCAGCAGTGATAGGGAGGGGACCACAGATACGCAGTATTTT

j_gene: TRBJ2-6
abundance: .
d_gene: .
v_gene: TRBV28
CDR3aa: CASSFSRESSGANVLTF
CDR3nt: TGTGCCAGCAGTTTCTCCAGGGAGAGCTCTGGGGCCAACGTCCTGACTTTC